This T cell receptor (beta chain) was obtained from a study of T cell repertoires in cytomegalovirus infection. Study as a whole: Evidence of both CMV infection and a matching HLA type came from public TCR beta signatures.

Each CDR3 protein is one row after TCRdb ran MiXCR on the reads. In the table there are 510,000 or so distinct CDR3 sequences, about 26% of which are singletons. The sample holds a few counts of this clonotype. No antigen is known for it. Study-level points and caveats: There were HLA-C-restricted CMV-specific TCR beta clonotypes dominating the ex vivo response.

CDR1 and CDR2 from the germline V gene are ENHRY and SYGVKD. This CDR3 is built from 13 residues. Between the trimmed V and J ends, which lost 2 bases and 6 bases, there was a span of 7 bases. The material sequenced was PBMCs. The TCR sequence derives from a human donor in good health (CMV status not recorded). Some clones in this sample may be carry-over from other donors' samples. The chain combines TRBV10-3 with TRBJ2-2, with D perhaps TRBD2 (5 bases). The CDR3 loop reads CAISERESGELFF. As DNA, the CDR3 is TGTGCCATCAGTGAGCGGGAATCCGGGGAGCTGTTTTTT.